This T cell receptor beta chain was obtained from a study of blood T cell repertoires in COVID-19. The CDR3 covers 18 residues. Per germline, CDR1 MDHEN and CDR2 SYDVKM. The junction had 8 bases not matched to a gene; V was cut back by 2 bases and J by 0 bases. The data were produced by immunoSEQ multiplex PCR, yet TCRdb's version contains in-frame clones alone and is incomplete. The repertoire holds 80,000 or so clones, with about nine tenths as singletons. This chain uses TRBV28 with TRBJ2-1, with 9 bases lining up with TRBD2. This TCR derives from a man in his forties or fifties with acute or convalescent COVID-19. Sequenced: peripheral blood. The CDR3 loop reads CASSLGGSGGSSYNEQFF. The CDR3 DNA follows: TGTGCCAGCAGTTTAGGTGGGAGCGGGGGGAGCTCCTACAATGAGCAGTTCTTC.